These 30 T cell receptor beta chains were all obtained from the same sample, sequenced in a study of blood T cell repertoires in COVID-19. Clones were read by immunoSEQ multiplex PCR, and TCRdb kept only the in-frame ones, dropping some. The sample consists of over 200,000 clones, 65% to 85% of them appearing once. Sequenced material: peripheral blood. These receptors all come from a woman in her forties or fifties with acute or convalescent COVID-19.

The chain is built from TRBV28 and TRBJ1-2; D might be TRBD1 (5 bases). CDR1 is MDHEN and CDR2 is SYDVKM in the germline V gene. The CDR3 extends over 13 amino acids. Trimming removed 7 bases from V and 5 bases from J, with 14 bases in between. Here the CDR3 reads CASTRRGGYGYTF. In DNA, the CDR3 is TGTGCCAGCACCAGAAGGGGAGGTTATGGCTACACCTTC.

This chain uses TRBV7-9 with TRBJ2-7; unclear D gene. CDR1 is SEHNR and CDR2 is FQNEAQ in the germline V gene (reference sequence). The CDR3 is made up of 14 amino acids. V lost 1 base and J 1 base, leaving 8 bases between the germline ends. CDR3 sequence reads: CASSLVTVSYEQYF. CDR3 in DNA: TGTGCCAGCAGCTTAGTTACAGTTTCCTACGAGCAGTACTTC.

There are a few counts of this clone. The chain is built from TRBV27 and TRBJ1-4; D is unclear. V was clipped by 5 bases and J by 7 bases, with 11 bases between them. CDR1 is MNHEY and CDR2 is SMNVEV in the germline V gene (reference sequence). The CDR3 totals 13 residues. The CDR3 nucleotides are TGTGCCAGCAGTAGACGGGAGGGTGAAAAACTGTTTTTT. Translation gives CASSRREGEKLFF.

CDR3 nucleotides: TGTGCCAGTAGTCAAAACTCCGGACAGGTCAAACTGTTTTTT. Its translation: CASSQNSGQVKLFF. V usage is TRBV19 and J usage is TRBJ1-4; TRBD1 matches 7 bases. CDR1 is LNHDA, CDR2 SQIVND, per germline (reference sequence). V shed 5 bases, J shed 11 bases, and the junction held 11 bases outside the gene matches. The CDR3 has 14 residues. The variable domain in full, completed from reference TRBV19 and TRBJ1-4, reads DGGITQSPKYLFRKEGQNVTLSCEQNLNHDAMYWYRQDPGQGLRLIYYSQIVNDFQKGDIAEGYSVSREKKESFPLTVTSAQKNPTAFYLCASSQNSGQVKLFFGSGTQLSVL.

The chain links TRBV5-1 to TRBJ2-1; TRBD2 agrees at 10 bases. With 1 base clipped from V and 7 bases from J, the junction kept 17 bases outside the gene matches. This CDR3 is 19 amino acids long. Germline assignment: CDR1 SGHRS and CDR2 YFSETQ. The CDR3 DNA reads as TGCGCCAGCAGCTTGTTCCCGGGACTAGCGATTGTGGCTACAAATGAGCAGTTCTTC. This codes for CASSLFPGLAIVATNEQFF. Using reference TRBV5-1 and TRBJ2-1 for the parts outside the CDR3, the full variable domain is KAGVTQTPRYLIKTRGQQVTLSCSPISGHRSVSWYQQTPGQGLQFLFEYFSETQRNKGNFPGRFSGRQFSNSRSEMNVSTLELGDSALYLCASSLFPGLAIVATNEQFFGPGTRLTVL.

This clone showed up just once. This chain uses TRBV11-1 with TRBJ1-1, with TRBD1 identical over 8 bases. Trimming removed 3 bases from V and 8 bases from J; junction bases left unmatched: 2. The CDR3 is 12 residues long. CDR1 SGHAT and CDR2 FQDESV come from the germline V gene (reference sequence). This CDR3 reads CASSLQGAEAFF. Written as DNA, the CDR3 is TGTGCCAGCAGCTTGCAGGGGGCGGAAGCTTTCTTT.

This clone was observed once. The chain is built from TRBV10-3 and TRBJ2-7, with D perhaps matching TRBD1 (5 bases). This CDR3 is 13 amino acids long. V lost 10 bases to trimming and J lost 4 bases, with 17 bases between them. Germline CDR1 is ENHRY and CDR2 is SYGVKD. CDR3 amino acids: CATQQVGAYEQYF. The CDR3 nucleotides read TGTGCCACACAACAGGTAGGGGCATACGAGCAGTACTTC.

The gene calls are TRBV9 and TRBJ2-5, with D maybe TRBD1 (7 bases). V dropped 3 bases and J dropped 5 bases, with 17 bases sitting between them. This CDR3 contains 15 residues. Germline lookup yields CDR1 SGDLS and CDR2 YYNGEE. The CDR3 DNA reads TGTGCCAGCAGCGATCGGACAGGTGGAGGGGAGACCCAGTACTTC. It is translated as CASSDRTGGGETQYF.

The CDR3 sequence: CASSRSSLSSYNEQFF. CDR3 DNA sequence: TGTGCCAGTAGTAGGAGCTCCCTGAGCTCCTACAATGAGCAGTTCTTC. The chain links TRBV19 to TRBJ2-1; D gene uncertain. Germline CDR1 reads LNHDA; CDR2 reads SQIVND (reference sequence). The CDR3 spans 16 residues. V dropped 4 bases and J dropped 0 bases, with 13 bases sitting between them.

This chain links TRBV6-5 with TRBJ1-6; possibly TRBD1 for D (6 bases). This CDR3 is built from 13 residues. V was shortened by 8 bases and J by 11 bases, with 16 bases between the two germline ends. Per the germline V gene, CDR1 is MNHEY and CDR2 is SVGAGI. The CDR3 coding sequence is TGTGCCAGCCTAACAGGGCAATCGACACCCCTCCACTTT. It yields the protein CASLTGQSTPLHF.

Concerning this clone itself: This CDR3 is also generated by other DNA sequences in the sample. The chain recombines TRBV2 with TRBJ1-5; possible D gene TRBD1, 5 bases. Germline V gene data show CDR1 as SNHLY and CDR2 as FYNNEI. Trimming pared 3 bases from V and 2 bases from J, leaving 8 bases between. The CDR3 consists of 14 residues. The CDR3 DNA reads TGTGCCAGCAGTGAGGGGGGGGGCAATCAGCCCCAGCATTTT. It encodes CASSEGGGNQPQHF.

The rearrangement joins TRBV11-2 to TRBJ1-2; D is perhaps TRBD1 (6 bases). V was clipped by 5 bases and J by 0 bases, with 7 bases between them. The CDR3 totals 13 residues. In germline, CDR1 is SGHAT, CDR2 FQNNGV. The CDR3 bases are TGTGCCAGCAGCAGGACAGCTAACTATGGCTACACCTTC. Its translation is CASSRTANYGYTF.

The CDR3 DNA is TGTGCCAGCAGCCCTACCGGGACTACCAGGGCCGATACGCAGTATTTT. Translation: CASSPTGTTRADTQYF. This chain joins TRBV3-1 (or the pseudogene TRBV3-2) and TRBJ2-3; 7 nucleotides agree with TRBD2. The V gene end was trimmed by 4 bases and the J gene end by 6 bases; junction bases not matched to a gene: 13. This CDR3 comprises 16 residues. The germline CDR1 and CDR2 sequences are LGHDT and YNNKEL (reference sequence).

The rearrangement uses TRBV27 and TRBJ2-3, with a possible D match to TRBD2 (6 bases). V shed 4 bases and J shed 8 bases, with 16 bases lying between them. The germline V gene has CDR1 MNHEY and CDR2 SMNVEV (reference sequence). The CDR3 is made up of 14 amino acids. CDR3 sequence: CASSSAGRLVTQYF. The CDR3, as DNA: TGTGCCAGCAGTTCCGCGGGGCGCTTAGTTACGCAGTATTTT.

The CDR3 region has the DNA TGCGCCAGCAGCTTGGCAGGGGCTAGCACTGAAGCTTTCTTT. Its protein is CASSLAGASTEAFF. This chain links TRBV5-1 with TRBJ1-1, with D maybe TRBD1 (6 bases). The germline CDR1 and CDR2 sequences are SGHRS and YFSETQ. This CDR3 spans 14 amino acids. Trimming left V 0 bases short and J 4 bases short, with 10 bases between.

V gene TRBV4-1 combines with J gene TRBJ2-7, with 16 nucleotides matching TRBD2. Germline V gene lookup returns CDR1 MGHRA and CDR2 YSYEKL. With 4 bases clipped from V and 5 bases from J, the junction kept 11 bases outside the gene matches. CDR3 size: 18 residues. The CDR3 sequence: CASSPEGLAGGPGHEQYF. In DNA form, the CDR3 reads TGCGCCAGCAGCCCAGAGGGACTAGCGGGAGGGCCTGGCCACGAGCAGTACTTC.

V is TRBV12-3 or TRBV12-4 and J is TRBJ2-3; the D is unclear. This CDR3 has 13 residues. With 6 bases removed from V and 6 bases from J, the gap between germline ends came to 13 bases. The CDR3 DNA is TGTGCCAGCAGCCTCCTCCGCCGGGATACGCAGTATTTT. This sequence encodes CASSLLRRDTQYF.

The chain joins TRBV21-1 to TRBJ2-3; no check of the table's D call, TRBD2, against the DNA was made. TRBV21-1 is classified as a pseudogene. This CDR3 contains 17 residues. CDR3 region: CASSWGTSRPEFDTQYF. Written as DNA, the CDR3 is TGTGCCAGCAGCTGGGGGACTAGCCGACCCGAGTTTGATACGCAGTATTTT.

This rearrangement joins TRBV29-1 to TRBJ1-2; no reliable D call. From germline, CDR1 is SQVTM and CDR2 ANQGSEA. The CDR3 loop spans 12 amino acids. V lost 2 bases, J lost 4 bases, and 8 bases lay in between. The DNA for the CDR3 is TGCAGCGTTGAATTGGAGTTCTATGGCTACACCTTC. It yields the protein CSVELEFYGYTF. The variable domain in full, with the rest retrieved from reference TRBV29-1 and TRBJ1-2, is SAVISQKPSRDICQRGTSLTIQCQVDSQVTMMFWYRQQPGQSLTLIATANQGSEATYESGFVIDKFPISRPNLTFSTLTVSNMSPEDSSIYLCSVELEFYGYTFGSGTRLTVV.

This chain connects TRBV2 to TRBJ2-3; 7 bases are shared with TRBD1. The CDR3 spans 13 residues. With V trimmed by 6 bases and J by 1 base, 1 base remained unmatched. In germline, CDR1 is SNHLY, CDR2 FYNNEI. In DNA, the CDR3 is TGTGCCAGCAGCCAGGGGGGCACAGATACGCAGTATTTT. This gives the protein CASSQGGTDTQYF.

CDR3 coding DNA: TGTGCCAGCAGTTACGGGCTGCCCTCTTCTGAAGCTTTCTTT. Its protein product is CASSYGLPSSEAFF. The chain carries TRBV6-2 or TRBV6-3 and TRBJ1-1; D unclear. Trimming shortened V by 2 bases and J by 6 bases, and 13 bases separated the two germline ends. The CDR3 is 14 residues long. The germline V gene has CDR1 MNHEY and CDR2 SVGEGT.

The chain combines TRBV11-2 with TRBJ2-6; D is possibly TRBD2 (6 bases). V shed 5 bases and J shed 2 bases, with 13 bases lying between them. There are 16 residues in the CDR3. CDR1 and CDR2 (germline): SGHAT, FQNNGV. CDR3 loop: CASSPLTSTGANVLTF. In DNA, the CDR3 is TGTGCCAGCAGCCCGCTCACTAGCACTGGGGCCAACGTCCTGACTTTC.

This chain connects TRBV11-2 to TRBJ2-3; 9 bases agree with TRBD1. The CDR3 totals 17 residues. Germline trimming cut 5 bases from V and 3 bases from J; bases unmatched to any gene: 12. CDR1 is SGHAT and CDR2 is FQNNGV in the germline V gene. The CDR3 nucleotides read TGTGCCAGCAGCCCGAGGGACAGGGAATTCGGTACAGATACGCAGTATTTT. This sequence encodes CASSPRDREFGTDTQYF.

The sample holds one count of this clone. The chain joins TRBV10-2 to TRBJ2-7; D is ambiguous. Trimming cost V 3 bases and J 3 bases, with 3 bases left between them. The CDR3 runs to 11 residues. Looked up from germline, CDR1 is WSHSY and CDR2 is SAAADI. The chain's CDR3 is CASSDSYEQYF. CDR3 sequence (DNA): TGCGCCAGCAGTGACAGCTACGAGCAGTACTTC.

The rearrangement joins TRBV28 to TRBJ2-3; D perhaps matches TRBD1 (6 bases). V shed 6 bases and J shed 7 bases, with 11 bases lying between them. The CDR3 covers 12 residues. Germline CDR1 and CDR2: MDHEN and SYDVKM. The CDR3: CASSPGVNTQYF. The DNA of the CDR3 is TGTGCCAGCAGCCCAGGGGTAAATACGCAGTATTTT.

The sample holds a few counts of this clone. The chain uses TRBV6-5 and TRBJ2-1; 7 nucleotides match TRBD2. Germline V gives CDR1 MNHEY, CDR2 SVGAGI. V lost 8 bases, J lost 0 bases, and 7 bases stayed unmatched. The CDR3 covers 15 residues. The CDR3 region is CASCPGGSSYNEQFF. CDR3 nucleotide sequence: TGTGCCAGCTGCCCGGGGGGAAGCTCCTACAATGAGCAGTTCTTC.

The chain couples TRBV27 to TRBJ1-5, with 7 bases aligning to TRBD1. This CDR3 comprises 15 residues. V lost 2 bases, J lost 4 bases, and 5 bases stayed unmatched. CDR1 and CDR2 from the germline V gene are MNHEY and SMNVEV (reference sequence). DNA of the CDR3: TGTGCCAGCAGTTTAATGGCAGGGGGGAATCAGCCCCAGCATTTT. Its translation is CASSLMAGGNQPQHF.

The J gene is TRBJ1-6, the V gene TRBV20-1; D possibly corresponds to TRBD1 (5 bases). The V end was cut by 3 bases, the J end by 8 bases, with 14 bases between. The length of the CDR3 is 14 residues. Per the germline V gene, CDR1 is DFQATT and CDR2 is SNEGSKA (reference sequence). In nucleotides, the CDR3 is TGCAGTGCTAGTCCCCAGGGAAGGGATTCACCCCTCCACTTT. Amino acid sequence: CSASPQGRDSPLHF.

V gene TRBV24-1 combines with J gene TRBJ2-1; 7 bases fit TRBD2. The length of the CDR3 is 14 residues. CDR1 and CDR2 (germline): KGHDR, SFDVKD. Unmatched junction bases numbered 6, after V lost 7 bases and J lost 4 bases. The CDR3 sequence: CATSGLEAYNEQFF. CDR3 nucleotides: TGTGCCACCAGCGGACTAGAAGCATACAATGAGCAGTTCTTC.

The chain joins TRBV28 to TRBJ1-1; TRBD1 agrees at 8 bases. Germline CDR1 reads MDHEN; CDR2 reads SYDVKM. V lost 7 bases, J lost 5 bases, and 6 bases stayed unmatched. The CDR3 covers 13 residues. CDR3 bases: TGTGCCAGCATCCCAGGGGGCAGGACTGAAGCTTTCTTT. Translation: CASIPGGRTEAFF.